Listed below are T cell receptor beta chains from one sample, sequenced in a study of post-analysis software for immune sequencing data. MiXCR was run by TCRdb on the PCR reads, yielding one entry per CDR3 protein. This sample yields approximately 730,000 distinct CDR3 sequences, of which 35% to 55% are seen a single time; around 4.7% belongs to the top ten. Sequences were obtained from blood. The origin of the receptors is a girl between 10 and 17 years old with multiple sclerosis. The CDR3 runs from the conserved cysteine through the conserved F or W. D genes are given only for firm matches.

>TRBV12-3/TRBV12-4|TRBD1
CASSMGQPQGPQHF
>TRBV4-2|NA
CASSQDADSGANVLTF
>TRBV10-3|NA
CAISGSPSGPPTDTQYF
>TRBV7-8|NA
CASSLRSGATSNQPQHF
>TRBV20-1|NA
CSARALHLAPYNEQFF
>TRBV7-2|NA
CASSQGVIGYNEQFF
>TRBV5-6|NA
CASSWGAGLTNTEAFF
>TRBV5-1|NA
CASSLVARWEQYF
>TRBV6-1|NA
CASSGSTVTDTQYF
>TRBV6-1|NA
CASSEGDVWGYTF
>TRBV10-3|TRBD2
CAISGTSGRSYEQYF
>TRBV27|NA
CASGRDDSYEQYF
>TRBV10-1|NA
CASSETGPPGNEQFF
>TRBV6-2/TRBV6-3|TRBD2
CASSYSGLAGPYEQYF
>TRBV7-3|TRBD2
CASSLQPGLAGHEQFF
>TRBV11-3|NA
CASSRRAGPYNEQFF
>TRBV12-3/TRBV12-4|NA
CASRLKGPQHF
>TRBV4-3|NA
CASSQGGGTDTQYF
>TRBV15|NA
CATSRDKGGQETQYF
>TRBV20-1|TRBD2
CSARKAGIYNEQFF
>TRBV20-1|NA
CSAREPLASEQFF
>TRBV29-1|TRBD2
CSAVTSDYNEQFF
>TRBV30|NA
CAWSHEAEETQYF
>TRBV5-1|TRBD1
CASSLVGTGQNEQFF
>TRBV7-2|NA
CASSLAGQSYNEQFF
>TRBV9|NA
CASSEGEWGGGEQFF
>TRBV7-9|NA
CASSSPRITEAFF
>TRBV19|TRBD1
CASSIGWDRGFAGTEAFF
>TRBV29-1|TRBD2
CSVTSGASFVTQYF
>TRBV2|NA
CASSGWTTNTDTQYF
>TRBV14|TRBD2
CASSQGRASGGETQYF
>TRBV11-2|NA
CASSSGLTRQETQYF
>TRBV15|TRBD1
CATGRITGVGANVLTF
>TRBV15|NA
CATSREKAGAGELFF
>TRBV6-1|NA
CASSEGQGSRHEQYF
>TRBV27|TRBD1
CASRGRPGQGTYEQYF
>TRBV12-3/TRBV12-4|NA
CASTGGGRQPQHF
>TRBV20-1|NA
CSATPGTSSSYEQYF
>TRBV20-1|TRBD2
CNARDAAGVADTQYF
>TRBV29-1|NA
CSVGGPNTEAFF
>TRBV6-6|TRBD1
CASSQDRVHGYTF
>TRBV5-1|NA
CASRPGYEQYF
>TRBV13|TRBD2
CASSLRLRGRDYNEQFF
>TRBV3-1|NA
CASSLAGTYRSGANVLTF
>TRBV5-1|TRBD2
CASSLWFGGEYEQYF
>TRBV7-9|TRBD1
CASSLVQGAGGAFF